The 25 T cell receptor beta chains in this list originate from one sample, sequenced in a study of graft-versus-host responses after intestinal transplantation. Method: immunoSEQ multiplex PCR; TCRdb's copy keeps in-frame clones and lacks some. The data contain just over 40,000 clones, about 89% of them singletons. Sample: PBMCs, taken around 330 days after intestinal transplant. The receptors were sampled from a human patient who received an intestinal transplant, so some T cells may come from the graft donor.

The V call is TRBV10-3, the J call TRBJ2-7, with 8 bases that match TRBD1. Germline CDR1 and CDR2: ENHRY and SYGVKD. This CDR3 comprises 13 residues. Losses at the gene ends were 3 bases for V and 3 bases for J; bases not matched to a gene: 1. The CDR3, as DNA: TGTGCCATCAGTGAACAGGGGGGCTACGAGCAGTACTTC. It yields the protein CAISEQGGYEQYF.

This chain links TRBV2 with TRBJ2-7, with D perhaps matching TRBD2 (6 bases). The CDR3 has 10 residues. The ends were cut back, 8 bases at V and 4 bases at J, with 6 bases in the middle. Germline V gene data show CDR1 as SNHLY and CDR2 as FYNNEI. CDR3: CASGGYEQYF. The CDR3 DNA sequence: TGTGCCAGCGGAGGGTACGAGCAGTACTTC.

The CDR3 reads CASRVGSRKGTDTQYF. CDR3 sequence (DNA): TGTGCCAGCAGGGTGGGGAGCCGAAAAGGCACAGATACGCAGTATTTT. This chain joins TRBV7-9 and TRBJ2-3, with D possibly matching TRBD2 (5 bases). V was pared by 6 bases and J by 1 base, with 17 bases between. The CDR3 consists of 16 residues. Germline V gene lookup returns CDR1 SEHNR and CDR2 FQNEAQ (reference sequence).

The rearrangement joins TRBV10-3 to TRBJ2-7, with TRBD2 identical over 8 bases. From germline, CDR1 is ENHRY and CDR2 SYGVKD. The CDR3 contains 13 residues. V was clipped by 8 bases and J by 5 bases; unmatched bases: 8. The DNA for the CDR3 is TGTGCCATCCATAGCGGGATCACGAACGAGCAGTACTTC. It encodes CAIHSGITNEQYF.

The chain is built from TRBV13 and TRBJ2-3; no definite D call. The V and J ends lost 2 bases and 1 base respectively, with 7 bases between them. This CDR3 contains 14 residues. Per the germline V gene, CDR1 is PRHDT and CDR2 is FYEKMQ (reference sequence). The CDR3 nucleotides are TGTGCCAGCAGCTTACTTGGGGGCACAGATACGCAGTATTTT. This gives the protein CASSLLGGTDTQYF.

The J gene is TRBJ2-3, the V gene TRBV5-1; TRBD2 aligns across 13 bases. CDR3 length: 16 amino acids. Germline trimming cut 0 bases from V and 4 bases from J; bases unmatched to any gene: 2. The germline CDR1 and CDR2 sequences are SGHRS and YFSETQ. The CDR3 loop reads CASSLGTSGGSDTQYF. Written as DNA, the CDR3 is TGCGCCAGCAGCTTGGGGACTAGCGGGGGATCAGATACGCAGTATTTT.

CDR3 bases: TGTGCCAGTGGGTTAGCCAAAAACATTCAGTACTTC. Protein product: CASGLAKNIQYF. The chain uses TRBV6-5 and TRBJ2-4, with D uncertain. The CDR3 length is 12 residues. V was shortened by 9 bases and J by 0 bases, with 6 bases between the two germline ends. CDR1 and CDR2 from the germline V gene are MNHEY and SVGAGI.

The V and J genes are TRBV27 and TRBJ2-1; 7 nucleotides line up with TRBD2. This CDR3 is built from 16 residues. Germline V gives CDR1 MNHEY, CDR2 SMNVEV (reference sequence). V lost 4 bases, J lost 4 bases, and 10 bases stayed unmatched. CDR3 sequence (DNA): TGTGCCAGCAGTTCCAAAAGCGGGAAGGAGTACAATGAGCAGTTCTTC. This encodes CASSSKSGKEYNEQFF.

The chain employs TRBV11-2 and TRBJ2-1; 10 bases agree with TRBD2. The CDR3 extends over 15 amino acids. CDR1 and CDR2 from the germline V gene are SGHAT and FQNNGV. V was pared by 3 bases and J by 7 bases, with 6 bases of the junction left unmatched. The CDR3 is CASSFQRGGLNEQFF. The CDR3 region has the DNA TGTGCCAGCAGCTTCCAGCGGGGGGGCCTTAATGAGCAGTTCTTC.

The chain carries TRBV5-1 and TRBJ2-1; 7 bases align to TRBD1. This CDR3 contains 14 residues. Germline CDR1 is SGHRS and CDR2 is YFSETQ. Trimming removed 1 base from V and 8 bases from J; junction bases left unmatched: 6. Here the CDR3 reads CASSLPHRGDEQFF. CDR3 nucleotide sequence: TGCGCCAGCAGCTTGCCGCACAGGGGCGATGAGCAGTTCTTC. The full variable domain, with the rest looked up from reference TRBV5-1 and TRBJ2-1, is KAGVTQTPRYLIKTRGQQVTLSCSPISGHRSVSWYQQTPGQGLQFLFEYFSETQRNKGNFPGRFSGRQFSNSRSEMNVSTLELGDSALYLCASSLPHRGDEQFFGPGTRLTVL.

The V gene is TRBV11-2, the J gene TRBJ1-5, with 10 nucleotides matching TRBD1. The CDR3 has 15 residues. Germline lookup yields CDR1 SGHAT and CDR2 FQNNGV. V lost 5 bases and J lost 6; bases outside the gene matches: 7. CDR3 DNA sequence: TGTGCCAGCAGCCGGGGACAGGGGATTACTCAGCCCCAGCATTTT. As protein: CASSRGQGITQPQHF.

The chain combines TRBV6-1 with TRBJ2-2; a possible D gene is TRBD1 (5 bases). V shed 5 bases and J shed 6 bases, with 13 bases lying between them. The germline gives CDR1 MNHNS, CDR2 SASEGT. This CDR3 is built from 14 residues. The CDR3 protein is CASSLLQAAGELFF. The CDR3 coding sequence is TGTGCCAGCAGTCTCCTACAGGCCGCCGGGGAGCTGTTTTTT.

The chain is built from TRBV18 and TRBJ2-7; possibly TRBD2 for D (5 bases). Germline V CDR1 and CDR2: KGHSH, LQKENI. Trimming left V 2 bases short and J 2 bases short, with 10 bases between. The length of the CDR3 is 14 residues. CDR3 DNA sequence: TGTGCCAGCTCACCAAGAGGGTTTACCTACGAGCAGTACTTC. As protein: CASSPRGFTYEQYF.

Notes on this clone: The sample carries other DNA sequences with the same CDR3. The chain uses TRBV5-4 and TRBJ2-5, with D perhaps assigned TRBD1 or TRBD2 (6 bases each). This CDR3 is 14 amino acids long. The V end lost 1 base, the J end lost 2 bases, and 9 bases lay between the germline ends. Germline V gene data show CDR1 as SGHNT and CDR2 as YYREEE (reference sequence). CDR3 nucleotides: TGTGCCAGCAGCTTGCGAGGGGGGCAAGAGACCCAGTACTTC. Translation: CASSLRGGQETQYF.

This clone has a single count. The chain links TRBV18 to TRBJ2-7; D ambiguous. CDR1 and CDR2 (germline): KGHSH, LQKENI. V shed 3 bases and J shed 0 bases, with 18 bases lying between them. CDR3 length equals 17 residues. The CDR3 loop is CASSPLSTGRSSYEQYF. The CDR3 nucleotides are TGTGCCAGCTCACCCCTATCCACTGGGCGGTCCTCCTACGAGCAGTACTTC.

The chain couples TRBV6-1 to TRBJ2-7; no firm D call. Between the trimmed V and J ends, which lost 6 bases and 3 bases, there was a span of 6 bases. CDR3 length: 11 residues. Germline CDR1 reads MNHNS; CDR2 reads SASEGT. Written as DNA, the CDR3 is TGTGCCAGCAGGGAGAGCTACGAGCAGTACTTC. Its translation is CASRESYEQYF.

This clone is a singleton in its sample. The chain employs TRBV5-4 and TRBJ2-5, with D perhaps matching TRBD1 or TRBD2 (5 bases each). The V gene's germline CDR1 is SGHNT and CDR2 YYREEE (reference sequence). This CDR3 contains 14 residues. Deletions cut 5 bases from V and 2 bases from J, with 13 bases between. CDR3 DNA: TGTGCCAGCAGACCCGGGACGCAGCAAGAGACCCAGTACTTC. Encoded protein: CASRPGTQQETQYF.

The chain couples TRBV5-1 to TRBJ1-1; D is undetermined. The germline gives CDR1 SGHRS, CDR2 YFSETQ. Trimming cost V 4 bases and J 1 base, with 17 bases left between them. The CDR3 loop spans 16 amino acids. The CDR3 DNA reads TGCGCCAGCAGCCCCCCGCGGGCAGGATCGAACACTGAAGCTTTCTTT. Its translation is CASSPPRAGSNTEAFF.

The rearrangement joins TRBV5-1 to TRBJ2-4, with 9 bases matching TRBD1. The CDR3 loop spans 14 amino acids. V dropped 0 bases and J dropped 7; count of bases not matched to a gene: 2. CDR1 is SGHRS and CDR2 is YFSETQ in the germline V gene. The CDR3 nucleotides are TGCGCCAGCAGCTTGGCCGGGACAGGGAACATTCAGTACTTC. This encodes CASSLAGTGNIQYF.

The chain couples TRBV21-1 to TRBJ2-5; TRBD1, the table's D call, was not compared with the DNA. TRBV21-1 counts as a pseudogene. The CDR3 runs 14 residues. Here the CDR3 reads CASSKRRGKETQYF. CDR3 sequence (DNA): TGTGCCAGCAGCAAACGCAGGGGGAAAGAGACCCAGTACTTC.

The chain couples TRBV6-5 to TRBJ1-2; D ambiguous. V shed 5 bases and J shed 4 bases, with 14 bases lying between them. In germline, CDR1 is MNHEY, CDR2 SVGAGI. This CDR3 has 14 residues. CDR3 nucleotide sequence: TGTGCCAGCAGTGTAAAGGAGGGATTCTATGGCTACACCTTC. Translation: CASSVKEGFYGYTF.

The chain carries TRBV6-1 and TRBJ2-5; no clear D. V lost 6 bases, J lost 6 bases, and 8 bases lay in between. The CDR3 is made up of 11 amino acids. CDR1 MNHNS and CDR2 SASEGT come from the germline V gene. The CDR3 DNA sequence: TGTGCCAGCAGCCTTTTTCAGACCCAGTACTTC. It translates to CASSLFQTQYF.

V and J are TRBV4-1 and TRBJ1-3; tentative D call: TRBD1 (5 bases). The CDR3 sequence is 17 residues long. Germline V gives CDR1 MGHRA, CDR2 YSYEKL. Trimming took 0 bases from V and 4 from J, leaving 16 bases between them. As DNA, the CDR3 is TGCGCCAGCAGCCAAGAGGGCAGGGACCCCTACGGAAACACCATATATTTT. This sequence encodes CASSQEGRDPYGNTIYF.

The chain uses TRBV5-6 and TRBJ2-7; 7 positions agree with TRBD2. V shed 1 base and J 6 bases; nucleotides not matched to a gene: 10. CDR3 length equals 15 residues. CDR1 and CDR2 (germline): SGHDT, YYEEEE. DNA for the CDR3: TGTGCCAGCAGCTTGAGGGAGGGCCTGGGGAGCGAGCAGTACTTC. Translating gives CASSLREGLGSEQYF.

This chain's CDR3 is CASSPETYNEQFF. Here the CDR3 DNA reads TGTGCCAGCTCCCCTGAGACGTACAATGAGCAGTTCTTC. The J gene is TRBJ2-1, the V gene TRBV18; D is unresolved. V was shortened by 6 bases and J by 4 bases, with 10 bases between the two germline ends. There are 13 residues in the CDR3. From germline, CDR1 is KGHSH and CDR2 LQKENI.